Described below is a single T cell receptor beta chain sequence and its context. The antigen is not known. The PCR had 60 Vbeta and 13 Jbeta primers. Produced via immunoSEQ multiplex PCR; TCRdb's table is partial and in-frame only. The sample lists fewer than 200,000 clones, under 75% seen once, with roughly 7.1% in the top ten. Between the trimmed V and J ends, which lost 9 bases and 4 bases, there was a span of 19 bases. Germline loops: CDR1 LGHNA, CDR2 YSLEER. This CDR3 region has 15 residues. The entry originates in a study of cytomegalovirus exposure and HLA in healthy donors. Study in general: The roughly 120 million unique TCR beta sequences, from 150 million to 200 million T cells, were found by an earlier analysis.

Notes on the study in general: The study labeled 164 TCR beta chains cytomegalovirus-associated. For most TCR beta V segments, an earlier analysis put the productive rate at about 90% or about 30% of the time. Across donors, presence/absence analyses took sequencing depth to be roughly uniform.

This TCR came from a man between 40 and 49 years old in good health and CMV-seropositive. The sequenced sample consisted of PBMCs. The chain joins TRBV4-3 to TRBJ1-3; D is undetermined. The CDR3 loop reads CASAPGSDLGNTIYF. The CDR3 DNA reads TGCGCCAGTGCCCCGGGGTCTGACTTGGGAAACACCATATATTTT.